This is a list of T cell receptor beta chains from one sample in a study of tumor and adjacent non-tumor tissue in lung cancer. TCRdb reanalysed the multiplex PCR reads using MiXCR and keeps one entry per CDR3 protein. This sample has about 200,000 distinct CDR3 sequences, with 70% to 75% found just once. The sequenced sample consisted of lung tumor tissue. Receptors were obtained from a man aged 60 to 69 with non-small cell lung cancer. Each CDR3 is given with its conserved first and last residue. Each record gives: V gene, J gene, clone size, D gene, CDR3 protein, CDR3 DNA. The D gene is left open where the match is weak. Not all rows give a size; the values are once, few, many and, for expanded clones, a class.

TRBV6-5,TRBJ1-3,once,.,CANSEMRGNTIYF,TGTGCCAACAGTGAGATGAGGGGAAACACCATATATTTT
TRBV12-3/TRBV12-4,TRBJ2-2,.,TRBD2,CASRSLGGAGELFF,TGTGCCAGCAGATCCCTGGGGGGGGCCGGGGAGCTGTTTTTT
TRBV5-1,TRBJ2-3,.,TRBD1,CASSLGNRGKDTQYF,TGCGCCAGCAGCTTGGGGAACAGGGGAAAAGATACGCAGTATTTT
TRBV30,TRBJ2-5,.,TRBD1,CAWSVGTGGAGRMETQYF,TGTGCCTGGAGTGTGGGGACAGGGGGCGCGGGACGAATGGAGACCCAGTACTTC
TRBV20-1,TRBJ2-7,.,.,CTAREGGLSYEQYF,TGCACTGCTAGAGAGGGTGGCCTCTCCTACGAGCAGTACTTC
TRBV11-1,TRBJ1-4,once,.,CASTPDSYEKLFF,TGTGCCAGCACCCCGGACAGTTATGAAAAACTGTTTTTT
TRBV12-3/TRBV12-4,TRBJ1-1,many,.,CASSGDFGTEAFF,TGTGCCAGCAGTGGGGACTTTGGGACTGAAGCTTTCTTT
TRBV11-1,TRBJ2-1,few,TRBD2,CASSLSRLAGGDNEQFF,TGTGCCAGTAGCTTATCTCGGCTGGCGGGAGGCGACAATGAGCAGTTCTTC
TRBV6-1,TRBJ2-7,few,.,CASSPTASDEQYF,TGTGCCAGCAGTCCAACGGCCAGTGACGAGCAGTACTTC
TRBV11-2,TRBJ1-6,.,TRBD1,CASSSRAGGESPLHF,TGTGCCAGCAGCTCCCGGGCAGGGGGGGAATCACCCCTCCACTTT
TRBV20-1,TRBJ1-2,few,TRBD1,CSARVPDRGLDYGYTF,TGCAGTGCTAGAGTCCCCGACAGGGGGCTCGACTATGGCTACACCTTC
TRBV20-1,TRBJ2-1,.,.,CSVREGSNLYNEQFF,TGCAGTGTTAGAGAGGGCAGTAACCTCTACAATGAGCAGTTCTTC
TRBV12-3/TRBV12-4,TRBJ1-1,.,.,CASNVWKGNTEVFF,TGCGCCAGCAATGTTTGGAAGGGGAACACTGAAGTTTTCTTT
TRBV20-1,TRBJ1-1,.,.,CSGYGDPRDGANTEAFF,TGCAGTGGCTACGGGGACCCCCGGGACGGAGCAAACACTGAAGCTTTCTTT
TRBV11-3,TRBJ2-1,.,TRBD2,CASSLKAGGTITNEQFF,TGTGCCAGCAGCTTAAAGGCCGGCGGGACTATCACCAATGAGCAGTTCTTC
TRBV11-1,TRBJ2-3,.,TRBD2,CASSPGPAGSDTQYF,TGTGCCAGCAGCCCGGGACCAGCGGGATCAGATACGCAGTATTTT
TRBV6-1,TRBJ2-3,.,.,CASKDPRTDTQYF,TGTGCCAGCAAGGATCCACGCACAGATACGCAGTATTTT
TRBV25-1,TRBJ1-2,many,TRBD1,CASSVGQGDVYGYTF,TGTGCCAGCAGTGTTGGACAGGGGGATGTCTATGGCTACACCTTC
TRBV11-2,TRBJ1-1,few,.,CTSSLDPGGETFF,TGTACCAGCAGCTTAGATCCAGGTGGGGAAACTTTCTTT
TRBV11-3,TRBJ2-2,once,.,CASGARQTNTGELLF,TGTGCAAGCGGCGCTCGACAGACGAACACCGGGGAGCTTTTGTTT
TRBV6-2/TRBV6-3,TRBJ2-5,.,TRBD2,CAGSYDLAGAETQYF,TGTGCCGGCAGTTACGATCTAGCGGGAGCAGAGACCCAGTACTTC
TRBV11-2,TRBJ2-3,.,.,CASSLDLVADTQYF,TGTGCCAGCAGCTTAGATCTGGTAGCAGATACGCAGTATTTT
TRBV11-1,TRBJ2-7,.,.,CARSFAGYERYF,TGTGCCAGGAGCTTCGCCGGGTACGAGCGGTACTTC
TRBV5-4,TRBJ1-1,many,.,CASSLGGHMNTEAFF,TGTGCCAGCAGCTTGGGGGGACATATGAACACTGAAGCTTTCTTT
TRBV10-1,TRBJ2-6,once,.,CASSLNSSGANVLTF,TGCGCCAGCAGTCTAAACAGCTCTGGGGCCAACGTCCTGACTTTC
TRBV20-1,TRBJ1-4,once,TRBD1,CSAREGAGEKLFF,TGCAGTGCCAGAGAGGGGGCAGGGGAAAAACTGTTTTTT
TRBV11-2,TRBJ2-1,.,TRBD2,CANSRGALAGGYLDSYNEHFF,TGTGCCAACAGTCGCGGGGCGTTAGCGGGAGGCTACCTTGACTCCTACAATGAGCACTTCTTC
TRBV20-1,TRBJ1-1,once,.,CTARIGDTEAFF,TGCACTGCTAGAATAGGGGACACTGAAGCTTTCTTT
TRBV6-5,TRBJ2-2,.,TRBD2,CASSRGRDTGELFF,TGTGCCAGCAGTCGAGGGAGGGATACCGGGGAGCTGTTTTTT
TRBV29-1,TRBJ2-7,.,.,CSVEVTYVQYF,TGCAGCGTTGAAGTTACGTACGTGCAGTACTTC
TRBV20-1,TRBJ2-5,many,TRBD2,CSAISPGLAAGYF,TGCAGTGCTATATCACCGGGACTAGCGGCAGGGTACTTC
TRBV20-1,TRBJ1-5,.,.,CSATSDPNQPQHF,TGCAGTGCCACTTCGGATCCCAATCAGCCCCAGCATTTT
TRBV6-1,TRBJ1-1,.,.,CDSSRTQDATEAFF,TGTGACAGCAGTAGGACACAGGATGCGACGGAAGCTTTCTTT
TRBV6-6,TRBJ1-2,.,.,CASSYKTGPIYGYTF,TGTGCCAGCAGTTACAAGACAGGTCCCATCTATGGCTACACCTTC
TRBV11-2,TRBJ1-6,.,.,CVSSSRVNVGTSPLHF,TGTGTCAGCAGCTCCCGAGTTAATGTAGGGACTTCACCCCTCCACTTT
TRBV30,TRBJ1-2,few,.,CAWRLVTDYGYTF,TGTGCCTGGAGGCTCGTGACGGACTATGGCTACACCTTC
TRBV12-3/TRBV12-4,TRBJ2-7,.,TRBD1,CTSSLAQGRTYEQHF,TGTACCAGCAGTTTAGCACAGGGGCGGACCTACGAGCAGCACTTC
TRBV11-2,TRBJ2-5,.,.,CASSGGGHQETQYF,TGTGCCAGCAGCGGGGGGGGGCATCAAGAGACCCAGTACTTC
TRBV10-2,TRBJ2-5,.,TRBD1,CTSSTGTGGATQYF,TGCACGAGCAGTACCGGGACAGGGGGCGCGACCCAGTACTTC
TRBV4-3,TRBJ2-5,few,.,CASSQRGQDPFESQYF,TGCGCCAGCAGCCAGAGGGGCCAGGACCCATTCGAGAGCCAGTACTTC
TRBV20-1,TRBJ2-3,many,.,CKGTSSRSAQYF,TGCAAAGGGACAAGCAGCAGGTCTGCGCAGTATTTT
TRBV6-5,TRBJ1-5,.,.,CASSFGQYQPQHF,TGTGCCAGCAGCTTTGGACAGTATCAGCCCCAGCATTTT
TRBV6-2/TRBV6-3,TRBJ2-1,.,TRBD2,CASSPTNLPGLEGGYNEQFF,TGTGCCAGCAGTCCTACTAACCTCCCGGGACTAGAGGGAGGCTACAATGAGCAGTTCTTC
TRBV11-3,TRBJ2-1,.,.,CASSLFPLCTSLAENEQFF,TGTGCCAGCAGCTTATTCCCTCTATGCACTAGTTTAGCGGAGAATGAGCAGTTCTTC
TRBV6-1,TRBJ2-1,.,.,CASSELPGTNNEQLF,TGTGCCAGCAGTGAACTACCGGGAACAAACAATGAGCAGTTGTTC
TRBV7-2,TRBJ1-1,.,TRBD1,CASSPNRGQSAEAFF,TGTGCCAGCAGCCCGAACAGGGGGCAGAGTGCTGAAGCTTTCTTT
TRBV12-3/TRBV12-4,TRBJ2-1,.,TRBD2,CAVSRLANEQFF,TGTGCCGTCAGTCGACTAGCAAATGAGCAGTTCTTC
TRBV12-3/TRBV12-4,TRBJ2-3,.,TRBD2,CASTHRGGDPTGTQYF,TGTGCCAGCACTCACCGGGGGGGGGACCCGACCGGTACGCAATATTTT
TRBV29-1,TRBJ2-3,.,TRBD2,CSATVGREGADTQYF,TGCAGCGCCACCGTGGGGCGGGAGGGTGCAGATACGCAGTATTTT
TRBV4-1,TRBJ2-7,.,TRBD1,CAKSQGTGRSYEQYF,TGCGCCAAGAGCCAAGGGACAGGGCGGTCCTACGAGCAGTACTTC
TRBV7-9,TRBJ1-3,once,.,CASSASGARGNIIYF,TGTGCCAGCAGCGCTTCGGGGGCTCGGGGAAACATCATATATTTT
TRBV20-1,TRBJ2-3,.,TRBD2,CSAPPGLVLLGDTQYF,TGCAGTGCCCCCCCGGGACTAGTGCTCCTAGGAGATACGCAGTATTTT